The clone carrying this T cell receptor beta chain was detected ten times or more. What it binds is unknown. This sample was taken from a study of identical twins' blood T cells. Overall study findings and caveats: Twins shared about as many clonotypes as their cloneset sizes predicted.

Each CDR3 protein gets one entry after TCRdb re-called the 5' RACE reads with MiXCR. The sample lists 350,000 to 400,000 distinct CDR3 sequences, over 25% occurring once. V lost 3 bases, J lost 6 bases, and 9 bases lay in between. This CDR3 comprises 13 residues. Germline CDR1 and CDR2: SGHVS and FQNEAQ. Sequencing was done on a sample of PBMCs. The rearrangement links TRBV7-8 to TRBJ2-1; D remains ambiguous. This receptor was identified in a woman aged 18 to 55 in good health. The CDR3 region is CASSFNGFNEQFF. The CDR3 DNA reads as TGTGCCAGCAGCTTTAACGGTTTCAATGAGCAGTTCTTC.